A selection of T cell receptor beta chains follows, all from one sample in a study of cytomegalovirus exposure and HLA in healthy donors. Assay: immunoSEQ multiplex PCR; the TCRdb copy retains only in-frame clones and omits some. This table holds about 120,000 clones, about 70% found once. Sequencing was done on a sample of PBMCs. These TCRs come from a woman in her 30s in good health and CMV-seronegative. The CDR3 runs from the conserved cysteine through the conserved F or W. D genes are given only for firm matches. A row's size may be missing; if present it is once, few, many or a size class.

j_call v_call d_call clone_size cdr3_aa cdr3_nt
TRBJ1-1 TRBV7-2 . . CASSRDILGEAFF TGTGCCAGCAGTCGGGACATATTGGGTGAAGCTTTCTTT
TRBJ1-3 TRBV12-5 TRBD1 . CASGLGQGTGGNTIYF TGTGCTAGTGGTTTGGGTCAAGGGACAGGGGGAAACACCATATATTTT
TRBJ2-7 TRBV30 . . CAWSPDSPYEQYF TGTGCCTGGAGTCCGGACAGTCCCTACGAGCAGTACTTC
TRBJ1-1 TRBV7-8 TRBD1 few CASSPTTGQIITEAFF TGTGCCAGCAGCCCTACAACGGGACAGATAATCACTGAAGCTTTCTTT
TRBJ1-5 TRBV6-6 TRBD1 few CATAAPGQRSNQPQHF TGTGCCACCGCCGCCCCGGGACAGCGAAGCAATCAGCCCCAGCATTTT
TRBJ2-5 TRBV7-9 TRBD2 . CASSSIGGLGLETQYF TGTGCCAGCAGCTCCATCGGGGGACTAGGCTTGGAGACCCAGTACTTC
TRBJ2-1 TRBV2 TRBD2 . CASRGGTYNEQFF TGTGCCAGCAGGGGAGGGACGTACAATGAGCAGTTCTTC
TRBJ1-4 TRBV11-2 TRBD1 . CASSRPGQGNEKLFF TGTGCCAGCAGCAGACCGGGACAGGGGAATGAAAAACTGTTTTTT
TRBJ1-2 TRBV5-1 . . CASSLWPSGYGYTF TGCGCCAGCAGCTTGTGGCCTTCGGGCTATGGCTACACCTTC
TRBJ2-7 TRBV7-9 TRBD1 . CASRSDRVWSSYEQYF TGTGCCAGCAGAAGCGACAGGGTTTGGTCCTCCTACGAGCAGTACTTC
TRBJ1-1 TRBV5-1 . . CASSLGSPQVEAFF TGCGCCAGCAGCTTGGGAAGCCCCCAAGTAGAGGCTTTCTTT
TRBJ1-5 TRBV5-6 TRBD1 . CASSVDRDMWPQHF TGTGCCAGCAGCGTGGACAGGGACATGTGGCCCCAGCATTTT
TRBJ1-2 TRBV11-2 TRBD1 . CASSSQGGGYTF TGTGCCAGCAGCTCTCAGGGGGGCGGCTACACCTTC
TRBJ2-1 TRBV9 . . CASSVAHTDNEQFF TGTGCCAGCAGCGTAGCTCATACAGACAATGAGCAGTTCTTC
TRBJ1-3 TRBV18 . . CASSPVAGPGNTIYF TGTGCCAGCTCACCTGTCGCGGGCCCAGGAAACACCATATATTTT
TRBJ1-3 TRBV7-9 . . CASSPSGRSGNTIYF TGTGCCAGCAGCCCCTCTGGCCGCTCTGGAAACACCATATATTTT
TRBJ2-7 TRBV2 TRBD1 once CATSRQGGSIAYEQYF TGTGCCACCTCCCGACAGGGTGGCTCGATCGCCTACGAGCAGTACTTC
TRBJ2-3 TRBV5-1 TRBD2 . CASSLAELAGARADTQYF TGCGCCAGCAGCTTGGCCGAGCTAGCGGGGGCCCGCGCAGATACGCAGTATTTT
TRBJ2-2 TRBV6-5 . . CASSYKRDSGELFF TGTGCCAGCAGTTACAAGAGGGATTCCGGGGAGCTGTTTTTT
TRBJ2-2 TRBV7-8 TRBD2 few CASRGLAGLNTGELFF TGTGCCAGCAGAGGACTAGCGGGTCTGAACACCGGGGAGCTGTTTTTT
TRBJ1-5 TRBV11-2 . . CASSLGQKNQPQHF TGTGCCAGCAGCTTAGGACAGAAGAATCAGCCCCAGCATTTT
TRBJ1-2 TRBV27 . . CASSPYPGGGERVGGGYTF TGTGCCAGCAGTCCATACCCCGGGGGGGGCGAACGGGTGGGAGGTGGCTACACCTTC
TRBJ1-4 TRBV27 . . CASSLRGHNNEKLFF TGTGCCAGCAGTTTACGTGGCCACAATAATGAAAAACTGTTTTTT
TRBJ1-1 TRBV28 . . CASSRDLMNTEAFF TGTGCCAGCAGTCGGGACTTAATGAACACTGAAGCTTTCTTT
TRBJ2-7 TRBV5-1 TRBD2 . CASSLTSGNYYEQYF TGCGCCAGCAGCTTGACTAGCGGGAATTACTACGAGCAGTACTTC
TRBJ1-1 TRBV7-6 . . CASSFSRGTNTEAFF TGTGCCAGCAGCTTTAGCCGGGGGACGAACACTGAAGCTTTCTTT
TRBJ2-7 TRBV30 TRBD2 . CAWSKAGGPSYEQYF TGTGCCTGGAGTAAAGCGGGAGGGCCTTCCTACGAGCAGTACTTC
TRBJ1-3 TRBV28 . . CASSPPDYSSGNTIYF TGTGCCAGCAGTCCCCCGGACTACAGCTCTGGAAACACCATATATTTT